Each of the 21 T cell receptor beta chains below was sequenced from the same sample in a study of blood T cell repertoires in COVID-19. The table came from immunoSEQ multiplex PCR; TCRdb's copy has only in-frame clones and leaves some out. The table has approximately 300,000 clones, around 89% seen once. The sample comprised peripheral blood. The receptors here all came from a middle-aged man with acute or convalescent COVID-19.

CDR3 region: CASSPTGDHVGKLFF. The CDR3 nucleotides are TGTGCCAGCAGCCCGACAGGGGATCATGTCGGAAAACTGTTTTTT. The V gene is TRBV7-6, the J gene TRBJ1-4, with TRBD1 matching 8 bases. CDR3 length equals 15 residues. Germline CDR1 SGHVS, CDR2 FNYEAQ. Trimming removed 5 bases from V and 10 bases from J; junction bases left unmatched: 12. Variable domain in full (rest from reference TRBV7-6 and TRBJ1-4): GAGVSQSPRYKVTKRGQDVALRCDPISGHVSLYWYRQALGQGPEFLTYFNYEAQQDKSGLPNDRFSAERPEGSISTLTIQRTEQRDSAMYRCASSPTGDHVGKLFFGSGTQLSVL.

CDR3 nucleotide sequence: TGTGCCAGCAGCTTACAGGGAGTGTCACCCCTCCACTTT. It specifies CASSLQGVSPLHF. The rearrangement joins TRBV5-5 to TRBJ1-6; a possible D gene is TRBD1 (6 bases). V lost 2 bases and J lost 10, with 10 bases in between. The CDR3 extends over 13 amino acids. Germline assignment: CDR1 SGHKS and CDR2 YYEKEE (reference sequence).

The chain has TRBV27 and TRBJ1-6, with unresolved D. Germline CDR1 is MNHEY and CDR2 is SMNVEV (reference sequence). This CDR3 has 16 amino acids. V lost 5 bases, J lost 0 bases, and 11 bases lay in between. CDR3 nucleotide sequence: TGTGCCAGCAGTCGCCAGTTGAACTCCTATAATTCACCCCTCCACTTT. It specifies CASSRQLNSYNSPLHF.

This chain links TRBV14 with TRBJ2-7; D may be TRBD1 (5 bases). The germline CDR1 and CDR2 sequences are SGHDN and FVKESK. CDR3 length equals 15 residues. Trimming left V 1 base short and J 6 bases short, with 16 bases between. Written as DNA, the CDR3 is TGTGCCAGCAGCCAAGGAATTCAGGGCCGAGGCGAGCAGTACTTC. This codes for CASSQGIQGRGEQYF. Combining the CDR3 with reference TRBV14 and TRBJ2-7 gives the whole variable domain EAGVTQFPSHSVIEKGQTVTLRCDPISGHDNLYWYRRVMGKEIKFLLHFVKESKQDESGMPNNRFLAERTGGTYSTLKVQPAELEDSGVYFCASSQGIQGRGEQYFGPGTRLTVT.

This clone came up a few times. The V gene is TRBV5-6, the J gene TRBJ1-6, with 10 bases aligning to TRBD1. The CDR3 covers 15 residues. After removal of 2 bases from V and 5 bases from J, the junction contained 1 base not matched to a gene. Germline CDR1 reads SGHDT; CDR2 reads YYEEEE. The CDR3 is CASSFGTGDNSPLHF. The CDR3 region has the DNA TGTGCCAGCAGCTTCGGGACAGGGGATAATTCACCCCTCCACTTT.

The CDR3 loop reads CASSLGQANTEAFF. The CDR3 DNA reads as TGTGCCAGCAGTCTGGGACAGGCCAACACTGAAGCTTTCTTT. V is TRBV6-5 and J is TRBJ1-1, with 8 bases aligning to TRBD1. This CDR3 comprises 14 residues. In germline, CDR1 is MNHEY, CDR2 SVGAGI. Germline trimming cut 5 bases from V and 2 bases from J; bases unmatched to any gene: 4.

This chain uses TRBV7-3 with TRBJ2-2; D is possibly TRBD1 (5 bases). From germline, CDR1 is SGHTA and CDR2 FQGTGA. The CDR3 runs 13 residues. Trimming left V 0 bases short and J 6 bases short, with 5 bases between. CDR3 loop: CASSLTGPGELFF. In DNA form, the CDR3 reads TGTGCCAGCAGCTTAACGGGGCCCGGGGAGCTGTTTTTT.

This chain links TRBV13 with TRBJ2-7, with 10 bases fitting TRBD1. The CDR3 runs to 16 residues. Trimming took 4 bases from V and 3 from J; bases not matched to a gene: 9. CDR1 and CDR2 (germline): PRHDT, FYEKMQ (reference sequence). As DNA, the CDR3 is TGTGCCAGCAGCTGCCTACGGACAGGGGGGATCTACGAGCAGTACTTC. As protein: CASSCLRTGGIYEQYF.

This clone appeared once. This chain links TRBV25-1 with TRBJ2-7; 10 bases fit TRBD2. V gave up 7 bases and J gave up 3 bases; unmatched junction bases: 0. Germline assignment: CDR1 MGHDK and CDR2 SYGVNS. This CDR3 is built from 12 residues. CDR3 sequence (DNA): TGTGCCAGCACTAGCGGGGGCTACGAGCAGTACTTC. Translated: CASTSGGYEQYF.

The chain has TRBV3-1 (or the pseudogene TRBV3-2) and TRBJ1-2; no clear D gene. Germline CDR1 is LGHDT and CDR2 is YNNKEL (reference sequence). This CDR3 is 13 amino acids long. With 0 bases removed from V and 4 bases from J, the gap between germline ends came to 6 bases. The CDR3 DNA follows: TGTGCCAGCAGCCAAGATGGAGGCTATGGCTACACCTTC. It yields the protein CASSQDGGYGYTF.

There are a few counts of this clone. J is TRBJ1-6 and V is TRBV30, with TRBD1 as a possible D gene (6 bases). Germline V gene lookup returns CDR1 GTSNPN and CDR2 SVGIG (reference sequence). The CDR3 extends over 13 amino acids. V was shortened by 4 bases and J by 5 bases, with 9 bases between the two germline ends. In DNA form, the CDR3 reads TGTGCCTGGACCGGGACACATAATTCACCCCTCCACTTT. Protein: CAWTGTHNSPLHF. Together with reference TRBV30 and TRBJ1-6, the CDR3 gives the full variable domain: SQTIHQWPATLVQPVGSPLSLECTVEGTSNPNLYWYRQAAGRGLQLLFYSVGIGQISSEVPQNLSASRPQDRQFILSSKKLLLSDSGFYLCAWTGTHNSPLHFGNGTRLTVT.

This chain connects TRBV18 to TRBJ1-1; D is perhaps TRBD1 (5 bases). CDR3 size: 14 residues. Trimming cost V 3 bases and J 9 bases, with 17 bases left between them. Germline assignment: CDR1 KGHSH and CDR2 LQKENI. CDR3 in DNA: TGTGCCAGCTCACCCTATGGGGGGAGTGGGAAAGCTTTCTTT. Its translation is CASSPYGGSGKAFF.

The chain links TRBV28 to TRBJ1-1, with 7 bases lining up with TRBD1. This CDR3 is built from 17 residues. The trim removed 8 bases at V and 0 bases at J, leaving 15 bases unmatched. From germline, CDR1 is MDHEN and CDR2 SYDVKM. The CDR3 is CASLRPMGQRMNTEAFF. The DNA for the CDR3 is TGTGCCAGCCTCAGACCGATGGGACAGCGCATGAACACTGAAGCTTTCTTT.

The chain carries TRBV18 and TRBJ2-1; TRBD2 matches 11 bases. This CDR3 contains 16 residues. V lost 3 bases and J lost 9; bases outside the gene matches: 10. The germline CDR1 and CDR2 sequences are KGHSH and LQKENI. CDR3 nucleotides: TGTGCCAGCTCACCTCAGGAACTAGCGGGGGTTGGTGAGCAGTTCTTC. It is translated as CASSPQELAGVGEQFF.

The V gene is TRBV5-4, the J gene TRBJ2-7; the match to TRBD1 covers 9 bases. This CDR3 is built from 14 residues. Per the germline V gene, CDR1 is SGHNT and CDR2 is YYREEE (reference sequence). J lost 4 bases, V lost 4 bases, and 6 bases had no gene match. The CDR3 is CASSLTGGAYEQYF. Here the CDR3 DNA reads TGTGCCAGCAGCCTGACAGGGGGAGCTTACGAGCAGTACTTC.

V usage is TRBV5-1 and J usage is TRBJ1-4; D is ambiguous. The V gene's germline CDR1 is SGHRS and CDR2 YFSETQ. The CDR3 consists of 13 residues. V gave up 0 bases and J gave up 16 bases, with 16 bases separating them. CDR3 coding DNA: TGCGCCAGCAGCTTGGGCCTCCGCGGAAGTCCGTTTTTT. Residues: CASSLGLRGSPFF.

The V and J genes are TRBV5-1 and TRBJ1-2; tentative D call: TRBD1 (5 bases). Trimming cost V 0 bases and J 6 bases, with 15 bases left between them. Germline CDR1 is SGHRS and CDR2 is YFSETQ. The CDR3 consists of 15 residues. In nucleotides, the CDR3 is TGCGCCAGCAGCTTGGATTACGCAGGGATCAATGGCTACACCTTC. Its translation: CASSLDYAGINGYTF.

The chain joins TRBV30 to TRBJ1-5; possible D gene TRBD1, 5 bases. Looked up from germline, CDR1 is GTSNPN and CDR2 is SVGIG (reference sequence). The CDR3 covers 12 residues. V was clipped by 2 bases and J by 4 bases, with 6 bases between them. The CDR3 DNA follows: TGTGCCTGGAGTAGGGGAAATCAGCCCCAGCATTTT. This codes for CAWSRGNQPQHF.

This chain connects TRBV18 to TRBJ1-1; 9 nucleotides line up with TRBD1. V gave up 3 bases and J gave up 1 base; unmatched junction bases: 9. From germline, CDR1 is KGHSH and CDR2 LQKENI. This CDR3 spans 17 amino acids. The CDR3 protein is CASSPTSLDRGNTEAFF. CDR3 in DNA: TGTGCCAGCTCACCCACTAGCCTGGACAGGGGGAACACTGAAGCTTTCTTT.

The chain couples TRBV2 to TRBJ1-5, with D possibly TRBD1 on 5 matching bases. The CDR3 has 14 residues. V was shortened by 0 bases and J by 5 bases, with 8 bases between the two germline ends. Looked up from germline, CDR1 is SNHLY and CDR2 is FYNNEI. Written as DNA, the CDR3 is TGTGCCAGCAGTGAAGCAGGGGCCGATCAGCCCCAGCATTTT. Translating it yields CASSEAGADQPQHF.

The genes are TRBV12-5 and TRBJ2-3, with TRBD1 matching 9 bases. The CDR3 is 14 amino acids. V shed 6 bases and J 3 bases; nucleotides not matched to a gene: 4. Germline CDR1 and CDR2: LGHNT and FRNRAP. The CDR3 nucleotides read TGTGCTAGTGGCAAGACAGGGGGAACAGATACGCAGTATTTT. Translation gives CASGKTGGTDTQYF.